This T cell receptor beta chain derives from a study of post-analysis software for immune sequencing data. Overall study context: Relapsing-remitting, secondary progressive and progressive-relapsing courses of multiple sclerosis were included. Study-wide results and limits: Multiple sclerosis was associated with a significant reduction in normalized Chao1 diversity relative to controls. TRBV5-6, TRBV5-1 and TRBV20-1 were among several TRBV segments more frequent in patients than controls. By F measure, strong co-clustering occurred among samples prepared in the same batch.

This clonotype was seen more than once but under ten times. The antigen is not known. Prepared TCR beta cDNA libraries contained unique molecular identifiers. A population of roughly 1 to 11 million T cells gave rise to around 480,000 cDNA molecules. TCRdb re-analysed the PCR reads in MiXCR, keeping a single row per CDR3 protein. The table shows approximately 770,000 distinct CDR3 sequences, with 35% to 55% occurring only once. The CDR3 covers 12 residues. V was pared by 1 base and J by 6 bases, with 7 bases between. The germline gives CDR1 MNHNS, CDR2 SASEGT. Sequencing was performed on blood. The clonotype comes from a girl between 5 and 17 years old with multiple sclerosis. This chain uses TRBV6-1 with TRBJ2-7; no reliable D call. Written as DNA, the CDR3 is TGTGCCAGCAGTGAAGGGTGGTCCGAGCAGTACTTC. It codes for CASSEGWSEQYF.